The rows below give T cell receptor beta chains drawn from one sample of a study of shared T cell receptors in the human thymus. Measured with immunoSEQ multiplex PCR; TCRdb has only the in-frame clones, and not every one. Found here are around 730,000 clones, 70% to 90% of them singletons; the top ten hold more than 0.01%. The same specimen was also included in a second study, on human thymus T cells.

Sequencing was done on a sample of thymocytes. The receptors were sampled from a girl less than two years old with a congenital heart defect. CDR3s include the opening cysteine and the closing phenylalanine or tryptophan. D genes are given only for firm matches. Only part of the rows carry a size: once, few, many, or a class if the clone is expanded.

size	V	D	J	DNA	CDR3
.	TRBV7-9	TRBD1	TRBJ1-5	TGTGCCAGCAGCTCGACAGGGGCGCCCCAGCATTTT	CASSSTGAPQHF
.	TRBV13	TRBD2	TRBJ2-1	TGTGCCAGCAGCTCCGCGGGGGGTGGGTGGGATGAGCAGTTCTTC	CASSSAGGGWDEQFF
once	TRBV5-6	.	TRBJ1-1	TGTGCCAGCAGCTTGGTAGGGGAATGGGCCCTTTTAACGAACACTGAAGCTTTCTTT	CASSLVGEWALLTNTEAFF
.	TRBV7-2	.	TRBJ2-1	TGTGCCAGCAGACCTAACAGGGTCTGGGCCTACAATGAGCAGTTCTTC	CASRPNRVWAYNEQFF
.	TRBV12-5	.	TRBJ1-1	TGTGCTAGTGGTTTGGAGTTAAAAGGTCTCGCGAGGGATGAAGCTTTCTTT	CASGLELKGLARDEAFF
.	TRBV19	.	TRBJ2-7	TGTGCCAGGCGTTTAGCCTCCTACGAGCAGTACTTC	CARRLASYEQYF
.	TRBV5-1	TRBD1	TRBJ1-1	TGCGCCAGCAGCTTGGGGGCAGGGGGCGTCACTGAAGCTTTCTTT	CASSLGAGGVTEAFF
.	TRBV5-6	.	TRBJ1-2	TGTGCCAGCAGCTCCTACCTCAGGGTTCTCTTTAACTATGGCTACACCTTC	CASSSYLRVLFNYGYTF
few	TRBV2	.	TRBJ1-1	TGTGCCAGCAGTGATTTAAGGCCCCTGCGTTGGGGCGAAGCTTTCTTT	CASSDLRPLRWGEAFF
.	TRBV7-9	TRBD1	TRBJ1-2	TGTGCCAGCAGCCCACGGACAGGAGAAACCTATGGCTACACCTTC	CASSPRTGETYGYTF
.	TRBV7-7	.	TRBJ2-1	TGTGCTAGCAGCCCATCTAGGGGGGGGCCAAATGAGCAGTTCTTC	CASSPSRGGPNEQFF
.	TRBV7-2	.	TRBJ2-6	TGTGCCAGCAGCCCCGGGGTAGACCCTAAATCTGGGGCCAACGTCCTGACTTTC	CASSPGVDPKSGANVLTF
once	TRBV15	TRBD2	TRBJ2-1	TGTGCCACCAGCAGAGCCACGGGGACTAGCGGGGGGGCTATCTCCTACAATGAGCAGTTCTTC	CATSRATGTSGGAISYNEQFF
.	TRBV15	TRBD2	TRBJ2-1	TGTGCCACCAGCAGGGGGACTAGCGGGGGGGCCAATGAGCAGTTCTTC	CATSRGTSGGANEQFF
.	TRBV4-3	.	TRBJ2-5	TGCGCCAGCAGCCAAGAGGAGCCCGGGACCCAGTACTTC	CASSQEEPGTQYF
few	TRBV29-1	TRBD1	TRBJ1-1	TGCAGCGTCCCCAGGGGGCAGGGTGGGACTGAAGCTTTCTTT	CSVPRGQGGTEAFF
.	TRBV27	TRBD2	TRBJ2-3	TGTGCCAGCAGCTACATAGCGGGGGGTGAAGTAGATACGCAGTATTTT	CASSYIAGGEVDTQYF
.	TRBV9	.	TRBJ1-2	TGTGCCAGCAGCGTTGAGACTCACAGGCATGGCTACACCTTC	CASSVETHRHGYTF
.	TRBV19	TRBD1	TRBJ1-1	TGTGCCAGTAGTACGCGGACAGGGCATCCTGAAGCTTTCTTT	CASSTRTGHPEAFF
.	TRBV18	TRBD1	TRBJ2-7	TGTGCCAGCTCGCCGGGACAGGCACTTTACGAGCAGTACTTC	CASSPGQALYEQYF
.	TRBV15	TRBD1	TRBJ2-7	TGTGCCACCAGCAGAAGACAGGGTAAAACCTACGAGCAGTACTTC	CATSRRQGKTYEQYF
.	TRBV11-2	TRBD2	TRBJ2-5	TGTGCCAGCAGCCCTAGGACATCTAGCGGGGGGCCGGAGGGAGAGACCCAGTACTTC	CASSPRTSSGGPEGETQYF
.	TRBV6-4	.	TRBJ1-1	TGTGCCAGCAGTGACGGGGGCATGAACACTGAAGCTTTCTTT	CASSDGGMNTEAFF
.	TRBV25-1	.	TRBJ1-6	TGTGCCAGCAGGTCGGGGGGGTTGGGTTCACCCCTCCACTTT	CASRSGGLGSPLHF
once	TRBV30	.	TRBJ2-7	TGTGCCTGGATTATGGGGGGCGAGCAGTACTTC	CAWIMGGEQYF
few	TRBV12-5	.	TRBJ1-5	TGTGCTAGTGGTTTGTCCCAGGGGCTTGGGCCCCAGCATTTT	CASGLSQGLGPQHF